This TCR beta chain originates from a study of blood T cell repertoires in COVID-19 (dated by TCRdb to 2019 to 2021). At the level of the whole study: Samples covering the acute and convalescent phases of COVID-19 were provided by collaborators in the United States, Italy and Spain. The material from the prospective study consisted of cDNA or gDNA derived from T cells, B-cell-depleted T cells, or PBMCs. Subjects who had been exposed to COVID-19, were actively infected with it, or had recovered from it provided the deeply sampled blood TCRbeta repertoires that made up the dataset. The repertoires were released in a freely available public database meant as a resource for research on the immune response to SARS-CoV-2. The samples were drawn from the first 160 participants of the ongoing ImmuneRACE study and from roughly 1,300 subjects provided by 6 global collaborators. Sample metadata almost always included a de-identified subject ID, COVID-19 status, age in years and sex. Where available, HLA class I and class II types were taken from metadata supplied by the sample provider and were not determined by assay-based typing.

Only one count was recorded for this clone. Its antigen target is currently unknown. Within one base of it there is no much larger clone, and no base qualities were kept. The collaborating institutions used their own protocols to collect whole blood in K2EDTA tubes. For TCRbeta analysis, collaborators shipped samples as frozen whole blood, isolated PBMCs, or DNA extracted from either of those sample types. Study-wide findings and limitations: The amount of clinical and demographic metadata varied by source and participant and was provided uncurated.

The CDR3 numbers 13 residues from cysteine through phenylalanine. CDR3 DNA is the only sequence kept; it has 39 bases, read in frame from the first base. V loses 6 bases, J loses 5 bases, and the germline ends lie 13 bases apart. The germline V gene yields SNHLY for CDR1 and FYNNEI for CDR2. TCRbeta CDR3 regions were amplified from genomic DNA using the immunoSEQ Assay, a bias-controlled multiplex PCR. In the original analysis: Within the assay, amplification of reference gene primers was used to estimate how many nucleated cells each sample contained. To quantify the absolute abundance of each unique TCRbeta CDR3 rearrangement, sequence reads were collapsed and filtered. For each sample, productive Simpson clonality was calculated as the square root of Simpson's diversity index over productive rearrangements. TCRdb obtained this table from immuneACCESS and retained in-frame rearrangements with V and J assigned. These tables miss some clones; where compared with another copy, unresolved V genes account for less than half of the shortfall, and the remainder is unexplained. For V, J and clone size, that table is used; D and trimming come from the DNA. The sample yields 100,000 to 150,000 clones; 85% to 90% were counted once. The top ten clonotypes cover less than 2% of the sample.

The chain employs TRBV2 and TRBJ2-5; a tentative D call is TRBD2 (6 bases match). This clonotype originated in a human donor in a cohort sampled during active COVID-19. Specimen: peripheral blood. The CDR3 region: CASRFGSWETQYF. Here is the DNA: TGTGCCAGCAGATTCGGGAGTTGGGAGACCCAGTACTTC. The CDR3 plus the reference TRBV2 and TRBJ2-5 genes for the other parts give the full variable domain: EPEVTQTPSHQVTQMGQEVILRCVPISNHLYFYWYRQILGQKVEFLVSFYNNEISEKSEIFDDQFSVERPDGSNFTLKIRSTKLEDSAMYFCASRFGSWETQYFGPGTRLLVL.